These T cell receptor beta chains were read from a single sample in a study of blood T cell repertoires in COVID-19. The repertoire was sequenced with immunoSEQ multiplex PCR; TCRdb's copy has only in-frame clones and lacks some. The sample carries fewer than 200,000 clones, approximately 85% recorded once. Sequencing was performed on peripheral blood. These receptors all come from a woman of 80 years or more with acute or convalescent COVID-19. The conserved cysteine and the conserved F or W are not part of the CDR3 here.

>TRBV5-6|TRBJ2-3
ASSWLTDTQY
>TRBV7-8|TRBJ2-7
ASSYGQGAAYEQY
>TRBV3-1/TRBV3-2|TRBJ2-7
ASSQDREYEQY
>TRBV19|TRBJ1-2
ASTTGPTNYGYT
>TRBV7-2|TRBJ1-3
ASSLGPGSGNTIY
>TRBV6-2/TRBV6-3|TRBJ1-5
ASSPRSGKGNQPQH
>TRBV7-3|TRBJ2-2
ASSSLLGGFANTGELF
>TRBV12-3/TRBV12-4|TRBJ2-7
ASSRRGSYEQY
>TRBV3-1/TRBV3-2|TRBJ1-1
ASSQGVFTEAF
>TRBV6-5|TRBJ1-2
ASSYLATTYGYT
>TRBV21-1|TRBJ1-5
ASSNEAGSIAQPQH
>TRBV7-2|TRBJ2-1
ASSLGGGTYNEQF
>TRBV7-2|TRBJ2-7
ASSFGQRSSYEQY
>TRBV12-5|TRBJ2-3
ASGLVPTSGRTLTTDTQY
>TRBV7-2|TRBJ1-5
ASSVGGTGNQPQH
>TRBV6-5|TRBJ1-4
ASSYSGQGGEKLF
>TRBV11-2|TRBJ2-7
ASSLGGSGSYEQY
>TRBV27|TRBJ1-1
ASSFRRGDGAF
>TRBV12-3/TRBV12-4|TRBJ1-2
ASSRDSYGYT
>TRBV7-2|TRBJ1-5
ASSPRGDTSIQPQH
>TRBV27|TRBJ1-6
ASRWATNSPLH
>TRBV7-9|TRBJ2-2
ASSSPGQPMNTGELF
>TRBV27|TRBJ1-1
ASSSRTGVVYTEAF
>TRBV4-2|TRBJ1-4
ASSQDIREWEKLF
>TRBV4-3|TRBJ2-2
ASSPTLVSNTGELF
>TRBV19|TRBJ1-4
ASSIDRQATNEKLF
>TRBV2|TRBJ2-3
ASRLAGGTDTQY
>TRBV18|TRBJ1-3
ASSPFGPGPTGGLSGNTIY
>TRBV27|TRBJ1-5
ASSPRTGGGRGNQPQH
>TRBV5-4|TRBJ2-5
ASTLGSPLGGEETQY
>TRBV5-4|TRBJ1-1
ASSLGGQGARGAF
>TRBV18|TRBJ2-3
ASSPTQFGAGSTDTQY
>TRBV7-2|TRBJ2-7
ASSFDRSSSYEQY
>TRBV6-2/TRBV6-3|TRBJ1-1
ASSYLAGGPF
>TRBV6-2/TRBV6-3|TRBJ1-1
ASSPAGLNTEAF
>TRBV7-8|TRBJ1-5
ASSFEARGGQPQH
>TRBV18|TRBJ1-2
ASSPTESNYGYT
>TRBV5-1|TRBJ2-7
ASTSTVSYEQY
>TRBV5-1|TRBJ2-5
ASSEQGETQY
>TRBV9|TRBJ2-1
ASSVEGTSGRKQF
>TRBV10-1|TRBJ1-1
ASSGGETEAF
>TRBV30|TRBJ2-1
AWSVAGNEQF
>TRBV21-1|TRBJ2-7
ASSKGGGDGISYEQY
>TRBV7-2|TRBJ1-1
ASRDTSGVGEAF
>TRBV7-2|TRBJ1-2
ASSPMSGQNYGYT
>TRBV9|TRBJ2-3
ASSVGRSTDTQY
>TRBV15|TRBJ1-4
ATSRAGRTTNEKLF
>TRBV10-3|TRBJ2-7
ATRGGAPLYEQY
>TRBV4-3|TRBJ2-5
ASSRGLNQETQY
>TRBV5-1|TRBJ2-1
ASRDGGSRNEQF
>TRBV4-2|TRBJ2-2
ASSQWGSPGGAGELF
>TRBV4-1|TRBJ1-2
ASSQDRGQVLNYGYT
>TRBV12-3/TRBV12-4|TRBJ1-1
ASSWAKNTEAF
>TRBV3-1/TRBV3-2|TRBJ1-2
ASSPTFRTGAYGYT
>TRBV25-1|TRBJ2-7
ARGRGTYEQY
>TRBV6-1|TRBJ2-7
ASSENQGYEQY
>TRBV5-3|TRBJ2-7
ARGGRDNTYEQY
>TRBV5-1|TRBJ1-5
ASSLEGDTLQTQH
>TRBV27|TRBJ2-7
ASSLRATARREVYEQY